This T cell receptor beta chain emerged from a study of OX40 agonist ivuxolimab in advanced cancers. Across the whole study: Aged 23 to 79 with a mean of roughly 63 years, they were less than 90% male.

The repertoire was sequenced with immunoSEQ multiplex PCR; TCRdb's copy has only in-frame clones and lacks some. The sample yields about 40,000 clones, 82% seen once. The V gene end was trimmed by 4 bases and the J gene end by 4 bases; junction bases not matched to a gene: 8. CDR3 length: 16 amino acids. In germline, CDR1 is SGHTA, CDR2 FQGNSA. The chain has TRBV7-2 and TRBJ2-7; 12 bases align to TRBD2. The material was CD4+ or CD8+ T cells sorted from blood, obtained in a trial of the OX40 agonist ivuxolimab. The TCR comes from an adult with an advanced solid tumor such as melanoma, head and neck, liver or kidney cancer. CDR3: CASSSWTSGTTYEQYF. CDR3 DNA: TGTGCCAGCAGCTCTTGGACTAGCGGGACCACTTACGAGCAGTACTTC. The variable domain in full, with the rest retrieved from reference TRBV7-2 and TRBJ2-7, is GAGVSQSPSNKVTEKGKDVELRCDPISGHTALYWYRQSLGQGLEFLIYFQGNSAPDKSGLPSDRFSAERTGGSVSTLTIQRTQQEDSAVYLCASSSWTSGTTYEQYFGPGTRLTVT.